Detailed here is one TCR beta chain. Its matching antigen is unknown. The assay was immunoSEQ multiplex PCR, and TCRdb's table has in-frame clones only and misses some. Of about 32,000 clones listed, 81% are singletons. The record originates from a study of OX40 agonist ivuxolimab in advanced cancers. About the research overall: The dose of intravenous ivuxolimab that patients received every 2 weeks ranged from 0.01 to 10 mg/kg.

The germline gives CDR1 LNHNV, CDR2 YYDKDF (reference sequence). The CDR3 totals 16 residues. Trimming cost V 1 base and J 3 bases, with 16 bases left between them. General study points: Compared with others, partial responders at 0.1-3.0 mg/kg displayed clonal expansion among the lowest. Expanded peripheral T cells had an undetermined antigen specificity. Both blood CD4+ and CD8+ T cells showed clonal growth by week 6 at 0.1 to 3.0 mg/kg.

The TCR was taken from an adult with an advanced solid tumor such as melanoma, head and neck, liver or kidney cancer. The sequences come from CD4+ or CD8+ T cells sorted from blood, collected in a trial of the OX40 agonist ivuxolimab. The gene calls are TRBV15 and TRBJ2-7, with D perhaps TRBD1 (5 bases). CDR3 in DNA: TGTGCCACCAGCAGAGGCGAAGGGAACAGGAACTACGAGCAGTACTTC. It codes for CATSRGEGNRNYEQYF.